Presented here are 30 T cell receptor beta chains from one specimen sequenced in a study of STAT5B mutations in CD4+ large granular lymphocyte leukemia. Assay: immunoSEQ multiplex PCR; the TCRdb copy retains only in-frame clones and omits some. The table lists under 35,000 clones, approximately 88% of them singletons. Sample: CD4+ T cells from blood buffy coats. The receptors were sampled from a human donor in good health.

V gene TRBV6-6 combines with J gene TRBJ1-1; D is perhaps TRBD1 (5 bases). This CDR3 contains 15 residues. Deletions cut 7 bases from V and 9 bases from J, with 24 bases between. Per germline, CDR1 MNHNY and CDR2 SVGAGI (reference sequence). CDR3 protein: CASTHWLGTPNKAFF. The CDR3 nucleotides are TGTGCCAGCACCCACTGGTTGGGGACTCCCAACAAAGCTTTCTTT.

CDR3 sequence reads: CASSYRTEGNEKLFF. CDR3 bases: TGTGCCAGCAGTTACCGGACGGAGGGAAATGAAAAACTGTTTTTT. The chain couples TRBV6-4 to TRBJ1-4; D gene unclear. CDR1 and CDR2 (germline): MRHNA, SNTAGT. The CDR3 spans 15 residues. Trimming removed 5 bases at V and 5 bases at J, with 15 bases between.

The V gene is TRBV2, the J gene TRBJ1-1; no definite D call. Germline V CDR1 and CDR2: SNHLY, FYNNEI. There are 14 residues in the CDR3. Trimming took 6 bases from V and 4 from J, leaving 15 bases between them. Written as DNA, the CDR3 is TGTGCCAGCAGGGATGGAGGGTGGGGCACTGAAGCTTTCTTT. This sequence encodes CASRDGGWGTEAFF.

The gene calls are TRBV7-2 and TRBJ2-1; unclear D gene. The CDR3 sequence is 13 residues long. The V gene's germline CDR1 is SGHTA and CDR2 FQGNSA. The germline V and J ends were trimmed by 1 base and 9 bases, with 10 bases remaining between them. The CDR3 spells CASSLVVTAEQFF. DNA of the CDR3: TGTGCCAGCAGCTTAGTCGTTACTGCTGAGCAGTTCTTC.

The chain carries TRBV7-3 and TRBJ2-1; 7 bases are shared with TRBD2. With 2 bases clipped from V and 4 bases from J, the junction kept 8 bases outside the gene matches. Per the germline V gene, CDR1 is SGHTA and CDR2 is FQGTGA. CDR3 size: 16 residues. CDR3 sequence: CASSLAASGAYNEQFF. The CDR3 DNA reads TGTGCCAGCAGCTTAGCCGCTAGCGGAGCTTACAATGAGCAGTTCTTC.

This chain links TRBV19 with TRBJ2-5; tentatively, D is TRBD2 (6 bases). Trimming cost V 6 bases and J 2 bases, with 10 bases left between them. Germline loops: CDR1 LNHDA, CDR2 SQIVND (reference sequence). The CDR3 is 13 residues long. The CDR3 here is CASSPGLQETQYF. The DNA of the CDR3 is TGTGCCAGTAGCCCGGGACTGCAAGAGACCCAGTACTTC.

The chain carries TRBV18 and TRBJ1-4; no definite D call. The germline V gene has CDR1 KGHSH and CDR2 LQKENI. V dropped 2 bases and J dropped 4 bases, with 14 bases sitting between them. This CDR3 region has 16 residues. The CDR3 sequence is CASSPRPGHLNEKLFF. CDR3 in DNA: TGTGCCAGCTCACCAAGGCCCGGCCACCTTAATGAAAAACTGTTTTTT.

The CDR3 spells CASFLGGGDGYTF. DNA for the CDR3: TGTGCCAGCTTTTTAGGGGGCGGCGACGGCTACACCTTC. The chain combines TRBV2 with TRBJ1-2; TRBD1 matches at 7 bases. CDR1 and CDR2 from the germline V gene are SNHLY and FYNNEI. V trimming: 8 bases; J trimming: 8 bases; junction bases outside the gene matches: 11. The CDR3 is 13 amino acids.

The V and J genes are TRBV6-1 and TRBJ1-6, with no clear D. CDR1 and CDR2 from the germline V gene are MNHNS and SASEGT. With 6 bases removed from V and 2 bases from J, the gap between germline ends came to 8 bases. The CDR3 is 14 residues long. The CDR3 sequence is CASRETAYNSPLHF. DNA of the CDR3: TGTGCCAGCAGGGAGACGGCCTATAATTCACCCCTCCACTTT.

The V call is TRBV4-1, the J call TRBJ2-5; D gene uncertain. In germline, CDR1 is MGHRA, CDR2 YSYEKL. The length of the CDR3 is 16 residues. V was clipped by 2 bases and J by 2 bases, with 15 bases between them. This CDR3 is CASSQKHPPIQETQYF. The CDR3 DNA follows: TGCGCCAGCAGCCAAAAACATCCCCCTATTCAAGAGACCCAGTACTTC.

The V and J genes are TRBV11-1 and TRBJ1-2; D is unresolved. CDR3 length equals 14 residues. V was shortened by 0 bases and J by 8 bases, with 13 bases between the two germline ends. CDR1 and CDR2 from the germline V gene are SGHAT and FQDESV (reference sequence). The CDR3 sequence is CASSLAAGAGGYTF. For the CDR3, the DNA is TGTGCCAGCAGCTTAGCGGCGGGAGCCGGGGGCTACACCTTC.

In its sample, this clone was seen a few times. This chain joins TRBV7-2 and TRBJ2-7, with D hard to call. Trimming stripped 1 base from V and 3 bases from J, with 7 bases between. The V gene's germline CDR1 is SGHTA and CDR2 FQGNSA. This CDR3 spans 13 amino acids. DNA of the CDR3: TGTGCCAGCAGCTTAGGAGCAAACTACGAGCAGTACTTC. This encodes CASSLGANYEQYF. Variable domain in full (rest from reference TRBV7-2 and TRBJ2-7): GAGVSQSPSNKVTEKGKDVELRCDPISGHTALYWYRQSLGQGLEFLIYFQGNSAPDKSGLPSDRFSAERTGGSVSTLTIQRTQQEDSAVYLCASSLGANYEQYFGPGTRLTVT.

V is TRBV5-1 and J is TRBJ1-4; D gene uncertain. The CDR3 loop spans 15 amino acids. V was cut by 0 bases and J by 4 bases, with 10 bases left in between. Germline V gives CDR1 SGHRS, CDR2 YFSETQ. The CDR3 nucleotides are TGCGCCAGCAGCTTGGGGTCTGCTTTTAATGAAAAACTGTTTTTT. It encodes CASSLGSAFNEKLFF.

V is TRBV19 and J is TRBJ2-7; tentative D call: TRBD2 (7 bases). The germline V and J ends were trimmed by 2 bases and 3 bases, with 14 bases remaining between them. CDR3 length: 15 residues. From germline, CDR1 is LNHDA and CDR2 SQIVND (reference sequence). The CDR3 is CASSISGGLVYEQYF. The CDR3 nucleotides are TGTGCCAGTAGTATATCCGGGGGGCTCGTCTACGAGCAGTACTTC. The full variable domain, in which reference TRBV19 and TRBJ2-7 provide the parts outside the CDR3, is DGGITQSPKYLFRKEGQNVTLSCEQNLNHDAMYWYRQDPGQGLRLIYYSQIVNDFQKGDIAEGYSVSREKKESFPLTVTSAQKNPTAFYLCASSISGGLVYEQYFGPGTRLTVT.

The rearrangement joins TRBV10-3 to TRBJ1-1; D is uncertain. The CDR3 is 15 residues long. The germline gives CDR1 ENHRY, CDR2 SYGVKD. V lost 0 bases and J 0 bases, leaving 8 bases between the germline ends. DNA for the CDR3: TGTGCCATCAGTGAGTCCGCCGGCTTGAACACTGAAGCTTTCTTT. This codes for CAISESAGLNTEAFF.

This CDR3 is CAWNEGGSGVNEKLFF. DNA for the CDR3: TGTGCCTGGAATGAGGGGGGTTCTGGAGTCAATGAAAAACTGTTTTTT. The chain is built from TRBV30 and TRBJ1-4; a weak D match, TRBD1 (6 bases). CDR1 GTSNPN and CDR2 SVGIG come from the germline V gene (reference sequence). Deletions cut 4 bases from V and 5 bases from J, with 20 bases between. The CDR3 runs to 16 residues.

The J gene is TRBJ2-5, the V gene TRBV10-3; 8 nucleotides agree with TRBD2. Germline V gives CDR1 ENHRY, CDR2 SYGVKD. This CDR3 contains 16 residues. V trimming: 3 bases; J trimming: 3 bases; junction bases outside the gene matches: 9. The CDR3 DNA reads TGTGCCATCAGTGACTCTCCTAGCGGGTTAGAAGAGACCCAGTACTTC. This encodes CAISDSPSGLEETQYF.

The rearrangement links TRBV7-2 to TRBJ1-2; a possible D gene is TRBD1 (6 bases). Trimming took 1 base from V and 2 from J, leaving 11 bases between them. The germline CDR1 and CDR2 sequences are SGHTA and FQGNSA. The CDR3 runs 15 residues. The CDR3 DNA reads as TGTGCCAGCAGCTTAGTTCCCCAGGGGAACTATGGCTACACCTTC. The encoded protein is CASSLVPQGNYGYTF.

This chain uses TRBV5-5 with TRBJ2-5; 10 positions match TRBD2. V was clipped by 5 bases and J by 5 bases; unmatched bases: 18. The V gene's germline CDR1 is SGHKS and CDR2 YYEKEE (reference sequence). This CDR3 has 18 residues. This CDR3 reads CASSFLNIGTSVRETQYF. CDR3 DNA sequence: TGTGCCAGCAGTTTCCTGAACATCGGGACTAGCGTCCGGGAGACCCAGTACTTC.

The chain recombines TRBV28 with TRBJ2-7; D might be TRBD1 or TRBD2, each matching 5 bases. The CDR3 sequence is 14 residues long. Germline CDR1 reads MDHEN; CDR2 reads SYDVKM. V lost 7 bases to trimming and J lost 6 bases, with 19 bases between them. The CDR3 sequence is CASTRPGTPVEQYF. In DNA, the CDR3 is TGTGCCAGCACCCGCCCGGGGACGCCGGTCGAGCAGTACTTC. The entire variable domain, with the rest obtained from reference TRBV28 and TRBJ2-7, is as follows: DVKVTQSSRYLVKRTGEKVFLECVQDMDHENMFWYRQDPGLGLRLIYFSYDVKMKEKGDIPEGYSVSREKKERFSLILESASTNQTSMYLCASTRPGTPVEQYFGPGTRLTVT.

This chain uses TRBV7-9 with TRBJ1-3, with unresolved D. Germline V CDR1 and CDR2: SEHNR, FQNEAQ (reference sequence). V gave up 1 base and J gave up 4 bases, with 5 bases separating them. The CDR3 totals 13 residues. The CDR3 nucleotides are TGTGCCAGCAGCTTAGGTCAGGGAAACACCATATATTTT. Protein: CASSLGQGNTIYF.

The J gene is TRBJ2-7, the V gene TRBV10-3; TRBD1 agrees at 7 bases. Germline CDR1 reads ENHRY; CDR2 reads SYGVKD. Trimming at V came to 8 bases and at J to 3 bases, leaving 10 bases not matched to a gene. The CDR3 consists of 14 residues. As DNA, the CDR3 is TGTGCCATCCGGGACAGCCAAAGCAACTACGAGCAGTACTTC. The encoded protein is CAIRDSQSNYEQYF.

CDR3 coding DNA: TGTGCCAGCTCACCCACAATGGGCACTGAAGCTTTCTTT. It codes for CASSPTMGTEAFF. The chain has TRBV18 and TRBJ1-1; D is uncertain. The germline V gene has CDR1 KGHSH and CDR2 LQKENI. Trimming took off 3 bases at V and 4 bases at J, with 9 bases between the two ends. This CDR3 contains 13 residues.

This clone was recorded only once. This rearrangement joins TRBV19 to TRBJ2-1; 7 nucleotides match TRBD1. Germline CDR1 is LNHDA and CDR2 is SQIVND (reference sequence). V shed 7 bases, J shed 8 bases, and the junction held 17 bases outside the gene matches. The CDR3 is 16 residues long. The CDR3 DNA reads TGTGCCAGTACCAACCACCCGGGACAGTCCTTCTATGAGCAGTTCTTC. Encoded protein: CASTNHPGQSFYEQFF.

CDR3 loop: CARSLRSGLGSSEQYF. The CDR3 DNA follows: TGTGCCAGAAGCTTGCGATCGGGACTAGGTTCGTCCGAGCAGTACTTC. The chain uses TRBV5-3 and TRBJ2-7; 8 positions match TRBD2. TRBV5-3 is sorted into the ORF group, with uncertain function. V was clipped by 1 base and J by 6 bases; unmatched bases: 12. The CDR3 has 16 amino acids.

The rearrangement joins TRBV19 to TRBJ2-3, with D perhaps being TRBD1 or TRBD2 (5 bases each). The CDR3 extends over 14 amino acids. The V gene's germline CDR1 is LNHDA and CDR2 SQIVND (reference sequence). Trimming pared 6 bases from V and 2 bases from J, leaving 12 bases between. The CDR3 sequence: CASRPLGTTDTQYF. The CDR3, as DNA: TGTGCCAGTAGGCCCCTCGGGACCACAGATACGCAGTATTTT.

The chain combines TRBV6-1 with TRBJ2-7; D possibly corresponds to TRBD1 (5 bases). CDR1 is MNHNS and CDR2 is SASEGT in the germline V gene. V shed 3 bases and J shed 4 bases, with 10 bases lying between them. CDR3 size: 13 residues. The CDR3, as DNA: TGTGCCAGCAGTGACCAGGGTATGTACGAGCAGTACTTC. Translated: CASSDQGMYEQYF.

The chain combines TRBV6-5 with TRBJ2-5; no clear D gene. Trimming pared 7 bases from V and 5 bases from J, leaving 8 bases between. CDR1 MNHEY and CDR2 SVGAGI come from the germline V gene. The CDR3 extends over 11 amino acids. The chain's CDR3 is CASTSLETQYF. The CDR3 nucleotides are TGTGCCAGCACTAGTTTGGAGACCCAGTACTTC.

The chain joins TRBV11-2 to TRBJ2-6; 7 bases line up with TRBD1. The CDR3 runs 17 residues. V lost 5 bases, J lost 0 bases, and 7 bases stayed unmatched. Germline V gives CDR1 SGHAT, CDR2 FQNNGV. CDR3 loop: CASSQTGKISGANVLTF. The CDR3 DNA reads TGTGCCAGCAGCCAGACAGGGAAAATCTCTGGGGCCAACGTCCTGACTTTC.

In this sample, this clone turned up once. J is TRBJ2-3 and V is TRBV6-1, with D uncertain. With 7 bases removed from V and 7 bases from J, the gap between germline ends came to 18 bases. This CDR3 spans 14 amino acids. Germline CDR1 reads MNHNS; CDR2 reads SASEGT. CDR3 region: CASTVSVAQYTQYF. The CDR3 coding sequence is TGTGCCAGCACCGTCTCGGTAGCCCAATATACGCAGTATTTT.